The 19 T cell receptor beta chains below all came from one sample that was sequenced in a study of blood T cell repertoires in COVID-19. Generated by immunoSEQ multiplex PCR, the TCRdb table keeps only in-frame clones and is missing some. In the table there are 55,000 to 75,000 clones, almost 85% of which are singletons. Sequencing used peripheral blood. The source of these receptors is a man aged 55 to 70 with COVID-19, enrolled during active disease.

The rearrangement uses TRBV14 and TRBJ2-5; 7 nucleotides match TRBD2. The J segment lost 6 bases and the V segment lost 11 bases, leaving 12 bases of the junction unmatched. Per the germline V gene, CDR1 is SGHDN and CDR2 is FVKESK. This CDR3 is built from 13 residues. The CDR3 DNA reads as TGTGCCGACAGCCACGGGGGGTTTAAGACCCAGTACTTC. Its translation: CADSHGGFKTQYF.

CDR3 DNA: TGTGCCAGCAGCAAAGCTACAGGGACCCAGCCCCAGCATTTT. Protein sequence: CASSKATGTQPQHF. The chain couples TRBV7-2 to TRBJ1-5, with a tentative D call TRBD1 (6 bases). CDR1 is SGHTA, CDR2 FQGNSA, per germline. The CDR3 extends over 14 amino acids. V dropped 5 bases and J dropped 7 bases, with 15 bases sitting between them.

This clone is classed as medium-sized. The gene calls are TRBV2 and TRBJ2-5; 8 positions match TRBD2. The CDR3 runs 13 residues. J lost 3 bases, V lost 6 bases, and 3 bases had no gene match. Germline lookup yields CDR1 SNHLY and CDR2 FYNNEI. CDR3 nucleotide sequence: TGTGCCAGCAGGAGGGGACTAGAAGAGACCCAGTACTTC. As protein: CASRRGLEETQYF.

This clone was recorded once. The rearrangement joins TRBV2 to TRBJ1-5, with 7 bases fitting TRBD1. CDR1 and CDR2 from the germline V gene are SNHLY and FYNNEI. This CDR3 has 13 residues. J was trimmed by 3 bases and V by 7 bases; bases with no gene match: 3. CDR3 sequence (DNA): TGTGCCAGCACGGGACAGACCAATCAGCCCCAGCATTTT. The encoded protein is CASTGQTNQPQHF.

The V call is TRBV5-1, the J call TRBJ2-7, with TRBD1 identical over 10 bases. In germline, CDR1 is SGHRS, CDR2 YFSETQ. V lost 6 bases, J lost 6 bases, and 12 bases stayed unmatched. The CDR3 has 15 amino acids. DNA of the CDR3: TGCGCCAGCAAGCTTTCGGGACAGGGGTTCTCCGAGCAGTACTTC. Its protein is CASKLSGQGFSEQYF.

This sequence joins TRBV5-1 and TRBJ2-4; tentative D call: TRBD1 (6 bases). CDR1 is SGHRS, CDR2 YFSETQ, per germline. The germline V and J ends were trimmed by 2 bases and 5 bases, with 11 bases remaining between them. The CDR3 is made up of 14 amino acids. CDR3: CASSFDRLENIQYF. The CDR3, as DNA: TGCGCCAGCAGCTTTGACAGGCTTGAAAACATTCAGTACTTC. Based on the CDR3 plus reference TRBV5-1 and TRBJ2-4, the full variable domain is KAGVTQTPRYLIKTRGQQVTLSCSPISGHRSVSWYQQTPGQGLQFLFEYFSETQRNKGNFPGRFSGRQFSNSRSEMNVSTLELGDSALYLCASSFDRLENIQYFGAGTRLSVL.

The chain couples TRBV9 to TRBJ2-5; 11 bases align to TRBD2. Trimming cost V 0 bases and J 3 bases; bases outside gene matches: 1. The CDR3 sequence is 15 residues long. Germline V gene data show CDR1 as SGDLS and CDR2 as YYNGEE. The chain's CDR3 is CASSVGLAGKETQYF. In DNA form, the CDR3 reads TGTGCCAGCAGCGTAGGACTAGCGGGGAAAGAGACCCAGTACTTC.

This chain connects TRBV7-9 to TRBJ2-2; 8 bases align to TRBD1. J lost 0 bases, V lost 5 bases, and 5 bases had no gene match. The CDR3 length is 16 residues. The germline gives CDR1 SEHNR, CDR2 FQNEAQ (reference sequence). CDR3 sequence (DNA): TGTGCCAGCAGCCCGAGGACAGGGTCGAACACCGGGGAGCTGTTTTTT. It yields the protein CASSPRTGSNTGELFF.

The CDR3 sequence is CSVAGQGRIGTDTQYF. The CDR3 DNA follows: TGCAGCGTTGCGGGACAGGGGAGGATCGGCACAGATACGCAGTATTTT. The chain links TRBV29-1 to TRBJ2-3; TRBD1 agrees at 10 bases. J lost 1 base, V lost 4 bases, and 8 bases had no gene match. CDR1 SQVTM and CDR2 ANQGSEA come from the germline V gene. CDR3 length equals 16 residues.

The chain links TRBV3-1 (or the pseudogene TRBV3-2) to TRBJ2-3; 8 bases line up with TRBD2. Trimming at V came to 1 base and at J to 2 bases, leaving 5 bases not matched to a gene. In germline, CDR1 is LGHDT, CDR2 YNNKEL (reference sequence). The CDR3 covers 16 residues. CDR3 amino acids: CASSQGLAGFTDTQYF. DNA for the CDR3: TGTGCCAGCAGCCAAGGCTTAGCGGGGTTCACAGATACGCAGTATTTT.

This sequence joins TRBV4-2 and TRBJ2-3; D gene ambiguous. V lost 0 bases and J 4 bases, leaving 11 bases between the germline ends. This CDR3 contains 15 residues. Germline CDR1 reads LGHNA; CDR2 reads YNFKEQ. The CDR3: CASSQDLVFPDTQYF. The CDR3 DNA reads as TGTGCCAGCAGCCAAGATCTTGTATTCCCAGATACGCAGTATTTT.

The J gene is TRBJ2-3, the V gene TRBV9; TRBD1 aligns across 9 bases. The J segment lost 5 bases and the V segment lost 0 bases, leaving 4 bases of the junction unmatched. The CDR3 has 15 residues. Per the germline V gene, CDR1 is SGDLS and CDR2 is YYNGEE. The CDR3 DNA is TGTGCCAGCAGCGTAGTACAGGGGGCAGAAGATACGCAGTATTTT. Translation: CASSVVQGAEDTQYF.

V and J are TRBV7-3 and TRBJ2-2; perhaps TRBD2 as D (5 bases). Germline loops: CDR1 SGHTA, CDR2 FQGTGA. The CDR3 contains 16 residues. V lost 0 bases and J 0 bases, leaving 8 bases between the germline ends. CDR3 nucleotide sequence: TGTGCCAGCAGCTTAACAGGGAGTACGAACACCGGGGAGCTGTTTTTT. It translates to CASSLTGSTNTGELFF.

J is TRBJ1-3 and V is TRBV15; unclear D gene. The CDR3 is made up of 18 amino acids. Germline assignment: CDR1 LNHNV and CDR2 YYDKDF (reference sequence). V lost 0 bases and J lost 0, with 15 bases in between. The CDR3 coding sequence is TGTGCCACCAGCAGAGACAAGCGACGGAGGGCCTCTGGAAACACCATATATTTT. Translated: CATSRDKRRRASGNTIYF.

This chain links TRBV6-2 or TRBV6-3 with TRBJ1-4, with 9 bases that match TRBD1. With V trimmed by 2 bases and J by 2 bases, 3 bases remained unmatched. The CDR3 totals 16 residues. In germline, CDR1 is MNHEY, CDR2 SVGEGT. This CDR3 reads CASSYGTGTTNEKLFF. CDR3 in DNA: TGTGCCAGCAGTTACGGGACAGGGACGACTAATGAAAAACTGTTTTTT.

The V call is TRBV6-6, the J call TRBJ1-1; unclear D gene. CDR3 length equals 15 residues. V was cut by 6 bases and J by 5 bases, with 19 bases left in between. CDR1 is MNHNY, CDR2 SVGAGI, per germline (reference sequence). This CDR3 is CASRSYGGLRTEAFF. CDR3 coding DNA: TGTGCCAGCAGGTCCTATGGAGGGCTTAGGACTGAAGCTTTCTTT.

This clone was picked up one time. The chain combines TRBV29-1 with TRBJ2-5; TRBD2 aligns across 7 bases. CDR1 and CDR2 (germline): SQVTM, ANQGSEA. The CDR3 is 13 residues long. V lost 6 bases, J lost 3 bases, and 7 bases stayed unmatched. CDR3: CSVLVGGEETQYF. The CDR3 coding sequence is TGCAGCGTCCTAGTGGGGGGGGAAGAGACCCAGTACTTC.

This chain joins TRBV5-6 and TRBJ2-3; 9 nucleotides match TRBD1. CDR1 is SGHDT and CDR2 is YYEEEE in the germline V gene. V gave up 5 bases and J gave up 6 bases; unmatched junction bases: 16. The CDR3 totals 17 residues. The CDR3 reads CASSLRVRQGVGDTQYF. Written as DNA, the CDR3 is TGTGCCAGCAGTTTGAGGGTTCGACAGGGGGTTGGGGATACGCAGTATTTT.

The chain employs TRBV2 and TRBJ1-5, with D unresolved. CDR3 length equals 13 residues. V lost 7 bases, J lost 0 bases, and 7 bases lay in between. Germline V gene data show CDR1 as SNHLY and CDR2 as FYNNEI. The CDR3 here is CASKGDSNQPQHF. The DNA of the CDR3 is TGTGCCAGCAAGGGAGATAGCAATCAGCCCCAGCATTTT.